This T cell receptor beta chain is from a study of somatic mutations in cytotoxic T cells in rheumatoid arthritis. Looking at the study overall: Patient blood was drawn as 30 ml EDTA; the draw came right after diagnosis and before any treatment. Study-wide findings and caveats: In about an eighth of the roughly 65 patients, the largest CD8+ clone exceeded 20% of CD8+ cells. The CD8+ clonality of rheumatoid arthritis patients increased with age, whereas that of healthy controls did not. Unknown were the antigen targets of the expanded CD8+ clones.

Sequenced by immunoSEQ multiplex PCR; TCRdb stores in-frame clones only, minus some. Among roughly 4,000 clones listed, approximately 90% were seen once. Germline CDR1 reads SGHDT; CDR2 reads YYEEEE. V lost 1 base and J lost 0, with 11 bases in between. The CDR3 extends over 16 amino acids. Worth noting for this clone: The antigen remains undetermined.

This TCR was recovered from a woman aged 65 to 85 with rheumatoid arthritis. This rearrangement joins TRBV5-6 to TRBJ2-1; D gene unclear. The sample was CD8+ T cells sorted from blood. CDR3: CASSLPPWSSYNEQFF. The CDR3, as DNA: TGTGCCAGCAGCTTGCCCCCTTGGAGCTCCTACAATGAGCAGTTCTTC.